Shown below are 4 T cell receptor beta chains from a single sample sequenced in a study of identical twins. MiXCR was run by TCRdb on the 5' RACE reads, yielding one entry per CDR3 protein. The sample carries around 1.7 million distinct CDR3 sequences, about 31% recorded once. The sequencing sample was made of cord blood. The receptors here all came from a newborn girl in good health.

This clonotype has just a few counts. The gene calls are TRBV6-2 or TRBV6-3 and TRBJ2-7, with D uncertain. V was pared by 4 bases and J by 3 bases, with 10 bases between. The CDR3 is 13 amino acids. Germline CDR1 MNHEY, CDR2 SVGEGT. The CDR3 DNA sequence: TGTGCCAGCAGTTTAATTTACAGCTACGAGCAGTACTTC. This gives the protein CASSLIYSYEQYF.

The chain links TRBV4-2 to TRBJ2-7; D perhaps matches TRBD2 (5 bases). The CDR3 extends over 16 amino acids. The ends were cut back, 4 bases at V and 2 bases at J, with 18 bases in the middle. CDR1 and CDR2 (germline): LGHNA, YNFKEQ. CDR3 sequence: CASSLRRGGYPYEQYF. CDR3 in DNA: TGTGCCAGCAGCCTACGCCGGGGTGGATACCCCTACGAGCAGTACTTC.

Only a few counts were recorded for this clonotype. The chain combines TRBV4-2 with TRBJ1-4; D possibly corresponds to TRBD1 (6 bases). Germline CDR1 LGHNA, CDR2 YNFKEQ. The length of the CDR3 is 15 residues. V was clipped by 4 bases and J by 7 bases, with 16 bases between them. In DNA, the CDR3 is TGTGCCAGCAGCCGTAAACCCGACAGGTTTGAAAAACTGTTTTTT. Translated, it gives CASSRKPDRFEKLFF.

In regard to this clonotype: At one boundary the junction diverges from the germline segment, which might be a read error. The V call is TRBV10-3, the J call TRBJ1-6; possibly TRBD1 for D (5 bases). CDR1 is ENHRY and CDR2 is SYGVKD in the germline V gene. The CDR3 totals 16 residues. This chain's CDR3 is CAISENRISYNSPPHF. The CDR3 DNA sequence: TGTGCCATCAGTGAAAACAGGATTAGCTATAATTCACCCCCCCACTTT.